Listed here is a single TCR beta chain. Its target is not known. Sequencing targeted expressed TCRB transcripts, as all isolated RNA had been reverse transcribed. This table comes from immunoSEQ multiplex PCR, and its TCRdb copy is limited to in-frame clones, with some not included. The data contain almost 350,000 clones, 9.3% of them seen just once; the ten biggest clones take up 0.95% to 1.1%. This sample is part of a study of beta chain features in type 1 diabetes. Broader study findings: Researchers report that Type 1 diabetes patients had moderately but significantly shorter TCRB CDR3s across all four CD4+ subsets.

The CDR3 is 14 amino acids. V was shortened by 5 bases and J by 0 bases, with 10 bases between the two germline ends. CDR1 is MNHEY and CDR2 is SVGAGI in the germline V gene. This TCR came from a man younger than 45 with type 1 diabetes. This chain uses TRBV6-5 with TRBJ1-2, with a possible D match to TRBD1 (6 bases). The sequenced sample consisted of central memory CD4+ T cells from blood. CDR3 sequence reads: CASSDRRANYGYTF. For the CDR3, the DNA is TGTGCCAGCAGTGACAGGAGAGCTAACTATGGCTACACCTTC.